This T cell receptor beta chain was sequenced in a study of OX40 agonist ivuxolimab in advanced cancers. Study-wide context: Prior anti-PD-1, anti-PD-L1 or anti-CTLA-4 therapy did not bar entry, and 40% had some. Study-wide results and caveats: Both CD4+ and CD8+ T cell populations in blood had undergone clonal expansion by week 6 at 0.1 to 3.0 mg/kg.

This CDR3 region has 13 residues. The V and J ends lost 7 bases and 2 bases respectively, with 11 bases between them. The germline V gene has CDR1 LNHDA and CDR2 SQIVND (reference sequence). This table comes from immunoSEQ multiplex PCR, and its TCRdb copy is limited to in-frame clones, with some not included. This sample has 55,000 to 70,000 clones, with 70% to 90% found just once. This clone occurred once. Its matching antigen is unknown. The starting material was CD4+ or CD8+ T cells sorted from blood, obtained in a trial of the OX40 agonist ivuxolimab. The source is an adult with an advanced solid tumor such as melanoma, head and neck, liver or kidney cancer. This sequence joins TRBV19 and TRBJ1-1; D is undetermined. The CDR3 sequence: CASMNILNTEAFF. The DNA of the CDR3 is TGTGCCAGTATGAACATATTAAACACTGAAGCTTTCTTT.